The rows below give T cell receptor beta chains drawn from one sample of a study of CD8 T cells in ankylosing spondylitis. TCRdb reprocessed the 5' RACE reads via MiXCR and lists one record per CDR3 protein. The sample contains 250,000 to 400,000 distinct CDR3 sequences, 11% of which appear only once. What was sequenced was blood, either unsorted or a sorted T cell fraction (not recorded which). The receptors were gathered from a female donor with ankylosing spondylitis or in good health (not recorded which). CDR3s include the opening cysteine and the closing phenylalanine or tryptophan. D genes are given only for firm matches. Clone size, where shown, is once, few, many, or a class for clones that have expanded.

V gene,clone size,D gene,J gene,CDR3 DNA,CDR3 protein
TRBV7-2,-,TRBD2,TRBJ2-3,TGTGCCAGCAGCCGGGGGGGTAGCAGCTACACAGATACGCAGTATTTT,CASSRGGSSYTDTQYF
TRBV5-1,many,-,TRBJ2-1,TGCGCCAGCAGCTTGGTCGAGCGGTCCAACAATGAGCAGTTCTTC,CASSLVERSNNEQFF
TRBV20-1,few,TRBD2,TRBJ2-5,TGCAGTGCTAGAGGGCTAGCGGGAGTTTCAGAGACCCAGTACTTC,CSARGLAGVSETQYF
TRBV12-3/TRBV12-4,many,-,TRBJ2-5,TGTGCCAGCGCGTCTAGCGTGGCCCAGTACTTC,CASASSVAQYF
TRBV20-1,many,TRBD1,TRBJ1-5,TGCAGTGCTAGAGACCCCTATGGACAGGGCAGTCAGCCCCAGCATTTT,CSARDPYGQGSQPQHF
TRBV20-1,-,-,TRBJ2-2,TGCAGTGCTAGGGCCCAGGACACCGGGGAGCTGTTTTTT,CSARAQDTGELFF
TRBV18,once,TRBD1,TRBJ2-1,TGTGCCAGCTCACTACCAGGGGGCGGTGAGCAGTTCTTC,CASSLPGGGEQFF
TRBV12-3/TRBV12-4,many,-,TRBJ1-6,TGTGCCAGCAGTTTGGTGCAGGGGAGTTCACCCCTCCACTTT,CASSLVQGSSPLHF
TRBV20-1,-,TRBD2,TRBJ2-3,TGCAGTGCGCGGGGAGGACTAGCGGGGGGCACAGATACGCAGTATTTT,CSARGGLAGGTDTQYF
TRBV4-1,many,-,TRBJ1-1,TGCGCCAGCAGCCAACCGGGGAGAGGTCGGAAGAACACTGAAGCTTTCTTT,CASSQPGRGRKNTEAFF
TRBV12-3/TRBV12-4,many,TRBD1,TRBJ2-7,TGTGCCAGCAGTTTTCCTGGACGAGGGGGCAGGCAGACGTACTTC,CASSFPGRGGRQTYF
TRBV5-5,-,-,TRBJ2-3,TGTGCCAGCAGCTTGTTTAGCAGACCCGCCGGAGATACGCAGTATTTT,CASSLFSRPAGDTQYF
TRBV12-3/TRBV12-4,-,TRBD1,TRBJ1-6,TGTGCCAGCAGTTTTACGGACAGGGATTCACCCCTCCACTTT,CASSFTDRDSPLHF
TRBV7-8,many,-,TRBJ2-7,TGTGCCAGCAGAGCAAGGGGGGATTACTACGAGCAGTACTTC,CASRARGDYYEQYF
TRBV20-1,many,-,TRBJ1-3,TGCAGTGCTGGCCCGGCCTCTGGAAACACCATATATTTT,CSAGPASGNTIYF
TRBV20-1,-,-,TRBJ1-2,TGCAGTGCGACACACCTCGGAGGCCAAGTGGGTGGCTACACCTTC,CSATHLGGQVGGYTF
TRBV6-1,many,-,TRBJ2-2,TGTGCCAGCAGTGAAGGACAAAACACCGGGGAGCTGTTTTTT,CASSEGQNTGELFF
TRBV12-3/TRBV12-4,many,TRBD1,TRBJ2-2,TGTGCCAGCAGCTTAAGACAGGGGGCATCCGGGGAGCTGTTTTTT,CASSLRQGASGELFF
TRBV5-1,many,-,TRBJ2-3,TGCGCCAGCAGCTTAACCCGGGCCACAGATACGCAGTATTTT,CASSLTRATDTQYF
TRBV20-1,few,-,TRBJ2-2,TGCAGTGCCAAATCCCCGGGGCTGGACACCGGGGAGCTGTTTTTT,CSAKSPGLDTGELFF
TRBV5-1,-,-,TRBJ1-3,TGCGCCAGCAGTACAGGGCTTGAAGGAAACACCATATATTTT,CASSTGLEGNTIYF
TRBV29-1,many,TRBD1,TRBJ1-2,TGCAGCGCTGCGGTCGGACAGGGGGTACACTATGGCTACACCTTC,CSAAVGQGVHYGYTF
TRBV7-2,few,-,TRBJ2-1,TGTGCCAGCAGCCGCGCCAGCGGTATTAATGAGCAGTTCTTC,CASSRASGINEQFF
TRBV20-1,many,TRBD2,TRBJ2-7,TGCAGTGCCGACGCGGGGGGCGGGTCCTACGAGCAGTACTTC,CSADAGGGSYEQYF
TRBV7-9,few,-,TRBJ1-5,TGTGCCAGCAGCTACGTACGGACGGCGGGGGTCAATCAGCCCCAGCATTTT,CASSYVRTAGVNQPQHF
TRBV7-2,many,TRBD2,TRBJ2-7,TGTGCCAGCAGCTTTATCTCGACTAGCAGCGTCGAGCAGTACTTC,CASSFISTSSVEQYF
TRBV7-2,-,-,TRBJ2-7,TGTGCCAGCAGCTTAGACTTCGGGAAACCCTACGAGCAGTACTTC,CASSLDFGKPYEQYF
TRBV7-2,many,-,TRBJ2-7,TGTGCCAGCAGCTCCCAAGGACAGCACTCCTACGAGCAGTACTTC,CASSSQGQHSYEQYF
TRBV27,few,TRBD2,TRBJ2-1,TGTGCCAGCAAAGGACTAGCGGGAATTGGTGAGCAGTTCTTC,CASKGLAGIGEQFF
TRBV3-1,-,-,TRBJ1-2,TGTGCCAGCAGCCCGGGACTTATCTATGGCTACACCTTC,CASSPGLIYGYTF
TRBV19,-,-,TRBJ1-1,TGTGCCAGTAGTAGTGGGACGGCGTTAGAAGGAGAAGCTTTCTTT,CASSSGTALEGEAFF
TRBV5-1,many,-,TRBJ1-5,TGCGCCAGCAGCTTGGGGGAGCGCAATCAGCCCCAGCATTTT,CASSLGERNQPQHF
TRBV29-1,many,TRBD2,TRBJ2-7,TGCAGCGCGAGAGGGACTAGCGGGAGGTCTCTCTCCGAGCAGTACTTC,CSARGTSGRSLSEQYF
TRBV29-1,many,-,TRBJ2-3,TGCAGCGTGGAAGTAGGGGTCTCAGATACGCAGTATTTT,CSVEVGVSDTQYF
TRBV9,many,TRBD1,TRBJ1-2,TGTGCCAGCAGCCCGGGACAGGCTCCCAGGTATGGCTACACCTTC,CASSPGQAPRYGYTF
TRBV7-6,-,TRBD2,TRBJ2-1,TGTGCCAGCAGCTTAGATCCGACTAGCGGGAGCTCCCAGTTCTTC,CASSLDPTSGSSQFF
TRBV28,-,TRBD1,TRBJ2-5,TGTGCCAGCAGGGAGACAGGGGGCGGAGAGACCCAGTACTTC,CASRETGGGETQYF
TRBV5-1,many,TRBD2,TRBJ2-3,TGCGCCAGCAGTAGCGGGAGTAGGACAGATACGCAGTATTTT,CASSSGSRTDTQYF
TRBV9,few,-,TRBJ1-2,TGTGCCAGCAGCGTCAGGGTTGACTATGGCTACACCTTC,CASSVRVDYGYTF
TRBV4-3,-,TRBD1,TRBJ1-6,TGCGCCAGCAGCCAAGACAGGGGGTATCGGGCCCTCCACTTT,CASSQDRGYRALHF
TRBV28,many,-,TRBJ1-4,TGTGCCAGCAGTTTATGGGGAGGGGTTGGAACTAATGAAAAACTGTTTTTT,CASSLWGGVGTNEKLFF
TRBV20-1,medium-sized,TRBD1,TRBJ1-4,TGCAGTGCCGGGACAGGGAAGGATCGTGAAAAACTGTTTTTT,CSAGTGKDREKLFF
TRBV2,-,-,TRBJ1-1,TGTGCCAGCAGTGAACGGGCCGGCAAGGGGACTGAAGCTTTCTTT,CASSERAGKGTEAFF
TRBV9,many,TRBD1,TRBJ2-5,TGTGCCAGCAGCCCTCGTGTGGGACAGAATAACCAAGAGACCCAGTACTTC,CASSPRVGQNNQETQYF
TRBV20-1,few,TRBD2,TRBJ2-1,TGCAGTGCGAGGGGGCTAGCGGGAAGTAATGAGCAGTTCTTC,CSARGLAGSNEQFF
TRBV5-6,many,TRBD2,TRBJ2-5,TGTGCCAGCAGCTTTAGCGGGGGGCCGGGAGAGACCCAGTACTTC,CASSFSGGPGETQYF
TRBV20-1,-,-,TRBJ2-1,TGCAGTGCCCCGACCGTGAAATCCTACAATGAGCAGTTCTTC,CSAPTVKSYNEQFF
TRBV29-1,many,-,TRBJ2-7,TGCAGCGTTGAAGATTACAAGGGGTCAACGACCTACGAGCAGTACTTC,CSVEDYKGSTTYEQYF
TRBV5-1,many,TRBD1,TRBJ2-4,TGCGCCAGCAGCTCCAGGGGGCAGGCCAAAAACATTCAGTACTTC,CASSSRGQAKNIQYF
TRBV24-1,few,TRBD2,TRBJ2-1,TGTGCCACCAGTGACCCGGGGGGCTCCTACAATGAGCAGTTCTTC,CATSDPGGSYNEQFF